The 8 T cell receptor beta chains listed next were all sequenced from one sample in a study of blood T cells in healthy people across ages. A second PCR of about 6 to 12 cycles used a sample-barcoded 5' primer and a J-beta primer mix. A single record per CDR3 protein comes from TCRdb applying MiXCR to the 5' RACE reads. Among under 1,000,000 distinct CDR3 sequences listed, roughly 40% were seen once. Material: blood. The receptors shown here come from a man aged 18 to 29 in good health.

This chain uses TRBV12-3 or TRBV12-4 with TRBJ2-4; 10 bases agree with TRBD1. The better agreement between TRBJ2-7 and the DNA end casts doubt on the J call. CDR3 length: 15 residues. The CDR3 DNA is TGTGCCAGCAGTTTAAAAGGGACAGGGGCCTACGAGCAGTACTTC. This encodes CASSLKGTGAYEQYF.

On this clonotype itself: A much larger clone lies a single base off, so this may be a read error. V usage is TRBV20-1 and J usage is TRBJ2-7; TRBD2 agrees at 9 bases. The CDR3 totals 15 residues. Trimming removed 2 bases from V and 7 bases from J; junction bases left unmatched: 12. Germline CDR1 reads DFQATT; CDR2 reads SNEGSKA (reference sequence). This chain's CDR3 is CSARPIAGAMNEQYF. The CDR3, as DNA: TGCAGTGCTAGACCTATAGCGGGGGCGATGAATGAGCAGTACTTC.

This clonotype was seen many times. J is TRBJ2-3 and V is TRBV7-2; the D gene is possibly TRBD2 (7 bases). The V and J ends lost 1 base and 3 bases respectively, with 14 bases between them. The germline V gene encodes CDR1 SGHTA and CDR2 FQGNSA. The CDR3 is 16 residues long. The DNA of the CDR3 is TGTGCCAGCAGCTTAGATTGGGGGGGCCGAACAGATACGCAGTATTTT. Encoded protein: CASSLDWGGRTDTQYF.

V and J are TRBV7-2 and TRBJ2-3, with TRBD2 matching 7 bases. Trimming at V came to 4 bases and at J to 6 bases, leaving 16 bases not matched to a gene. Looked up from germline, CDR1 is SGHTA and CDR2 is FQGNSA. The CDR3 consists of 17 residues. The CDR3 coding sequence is TGTGCCAGCAGCTCAGGAGCGGGACCTCAACTGGGGGATACGCAGTATTTT. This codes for CASSSGAGPQLGDTQYF.

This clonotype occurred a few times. The chain's CDR3 is CSAARGPNTEAFF. As DNA, the CDR3 is TGCAGTGCTGCGAGGGGGCCGAACACTGAAGCTTTCTTT. The chain carries TRBV20-1 and TRBJ1-1, with 7 bases fitting TRBD1. The junction had 4 bases not matched to a gene; V was cut back by 5 bases and J by 1 base. CDR1 and CDR2 (germline): DFQATT, SNEGSKA (reference sequence). This CDR3 contains 13 residues.

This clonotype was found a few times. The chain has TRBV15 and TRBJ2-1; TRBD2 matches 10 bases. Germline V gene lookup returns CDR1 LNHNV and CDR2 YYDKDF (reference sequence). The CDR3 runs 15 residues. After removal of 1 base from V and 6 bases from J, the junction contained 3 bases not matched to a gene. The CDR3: CATSRGVAGGNEQFF. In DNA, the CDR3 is TGTGCCACCAGCAGAGGGGTAGCGGGGGGCAATGAGCAGTTCTTC.

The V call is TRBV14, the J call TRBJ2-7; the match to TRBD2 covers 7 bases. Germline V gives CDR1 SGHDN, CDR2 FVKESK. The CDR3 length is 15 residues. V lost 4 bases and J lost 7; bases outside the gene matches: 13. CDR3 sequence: CASSRQGLPSNEQYF. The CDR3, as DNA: TGTGCCAGCAGCCGTCAGGGACTACCATCCAATGAGCAGTACTTC.

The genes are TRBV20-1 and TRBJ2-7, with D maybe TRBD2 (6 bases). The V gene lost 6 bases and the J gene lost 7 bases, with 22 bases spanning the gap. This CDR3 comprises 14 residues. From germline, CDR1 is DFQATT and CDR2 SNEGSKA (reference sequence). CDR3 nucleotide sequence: TGCAGTGCCTTAGCGGCACATTCCTACAATGAGCAGTACTTC. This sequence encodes CSALAAHSYNEQYF.